Included here is one T cell receptor beta chain sequence, with context. The sample comes from a study of blood T cell repertoires in COVID-19. Sequencing used immunoSEQ multiplex PCR; TCRdb keeps in-frame clones, though not all of them. The sample yields about 430,000 clones, over 75% seen once. V lost 4 bases, J lost 0 bases, and 7 bases stayed unmatched. CDR1 and CDR2 from the germline V gene are PRHDT and FYEKMQ (reference sequence). The CDR3 is 16 amino acids. The V gene is TRBV13, the J gene TRBJ1-1, with 8 bases that match TRBD1. Material for sequencing was PBMCs or T cells enriched from blood (not recorded which). The TCR comes from a woman between 18 and 29 years old who had been exposed to COVID-19. In DNA, the CDR3 is TGTGCCAGCAGCTCAGGGGGGGGACAGGTGAACACTGAAGCTTTCTTT. The encoded protein is CASSSGGGQVNTEAFF.